What follows is one T cell receptor (beta chain) and its context. Here immunoSEQ multiplex PCR was the method, and the copy in TCRdb shows in-frame clones only, minus some. The sample yields 200,000 to 250,000 clones, 60% to 70% seen once. These data come from a study of shared clonotypes between healthy human individuals. Germline V gene lookup returns CDR1 SGHTA and CDR2 FQGNSA. The CDR3 is made up of 13 amino acids. Trimming removed 4 bases at V and 1 base at J, with 7 bases between. The sequenced material came from memory CD4+ T cells sorted from blood. Indicated subset: CD45RA-negative fraction. The chain links TRBV7-2 to TRBJ1-1; D not resolved. The source is a young man in good health. CDR3 in DNA: TGTGCCAGCAGCTGGACTCCGAACACTGAAGCTTTCTTT. This translates into CASSWTPNTEAFF.